One and the same sample provided the 10 T cell receptor beta chains below, sequenced in a study of blood T cell repertoires in COVID-19 (dated by TCRdb to about 2020). Libraries were built with the immunoSEQ multiplex PCR assay. TCRdb re-hosts the immuneACCESS table, in-frame sequences only. Its copies lack some clones; in the studies checked, an unresolved V gene accounts for under half of them, and the cause for the rest is not known. The sample profile shows 200,000 to 250,000 clones; about nine tenths of them were found once. The ten largest clones add up to about 9.4% of the sample. The sample consisted of PBMCs or T cells enriched from blood (not recorded which). These receptors originate from a man aged 18 to 35 with acute COVID-19.

This chain joins TRBV10-3 and TRBJ1-5, with D possibly TRBD1 on 5 matching bases. CDR1 ENHRY and CDR2 SYGVKD come from the germline V gene. The CDR3 has 14 residues. Trimming removed 2 bases from V and 3 bases from J, with 8 bases in between. This CDR3 reads CAISERGDNQPQHF. CDR3 nucleotide sequence: TGTGCCATCAGTGAGCGGGGGGACAATCAGCCCCAGCATTTT.

The chain joins TRBV24-1 to TRBJ2-7; D is undetermined. V was cut by 3 bases and J by 8 bases, with 10 bases left in between. CDR1 and CDR2 from the germline V gene are KGHDR and SFDVKD. The CDR3 loop spans 12 amino acids. As DNA, the CDR3 is TGTGCCACCAGTGATATGACACCTAAGCAGTACTTC. This gives the protein CATSDMTPKQYF.

V is TRBV11-3 and J is TRBJ2-7; 9 nucleotides match TRBD1. Unmatched junction bases numbered 8, after V lost 3 bases and J lost 2 bases. CDR1 is SGHNT and CDR2 is YENEEA in the germline V gene. The CDR3 is 16 residues long. In DNA form, the CDR3 reads TGTGCCAGCAGCTTCCAGGGGACAGGGATCACCTACGAGCAGTACTTC. Its translation is CASSFQGTGITYEQYF.

The CDR3 here is CASRGNRDRYYGYTF. The CDR3 coding sequence is TGTGCCAGCAGAGGCAACAGGGATCGCTACTATGGCTACACCTTC. The chain joins TRBV6-5 to TRBJ1-2; perhaps TRBD1 as D (6 bases). V dropped 6 bases and J dropped 3 bases, with 17 bases sitting between them. This CDR3 has 15 amino acids. In germline, CDR1 is MNHEY, CDR2 SVGAGI.

The V call is TRBV27, the J call TRBJ1-6; D uncertain. There are 15 residues in the CDR3. Looked up from germline, CDR1 is MNHEY and CDR2 is SMNVEV (reference sequence). With 4 bases removed from V and 7 bases from J, the gap between germline ends came to 14 bases. The CDR3 sequence: CASSWMNAGNSPLHF. The CDR3 DNA follows: TGTGCCAGCAGTTGGATGAACGCAGGAAATTCACCCCTCCACTTT.

The V and J genes are TRBV12-3 or TRBV12-4 and TRBJ1-2; weak D call: TRBD1 (5 bases). V shed 6 bases and J shed 4 bases, with 9 bases lying between them. CDR3 length: 12 residues. The CDR3 nucleotides read TGTGCCAGCAGCATCGGGGGCTATGGCTACACCTTC. Amino acid sequence: CASSIGGYGYTF.

This chain uses TRBV11-3 with TRBJ1-2, with TRBD1 identical over 9 bases. The CDR3 runs to 17 residues. CDR1 is SGHNT, CDR2 YENEEA, per germline. J lost 3 bases, V lost 5 bases, and 13 bases had no gene match. The chain's CDR3 is CASSPEPQGALDYGYTF. The CDR3 DNA sequence: TGTGCCAGCAGCCCGGAGCCACAGGGGGCGCTAGACTATGGCTACACCTTC.

The rearrangement links TRBV3-1 (or the pseudogene TRBV3-2) to TRBJ1-2; possible D gene TRBD1, 6 bases. Looked up from germline, CDR1 is LGHDT and CDR2 is YNNKEL (reference sequence). Trimming shortened V by 5 bases and J by 0 bases, and 13 bases separated the two germline ends. The CDR3 is made up of 15 amino acids. CDR3 DNA sequence: TGTGCCAGCAGCTTCCGACAGGACCCTAACTATGGCTACACCTTC. Amino acid sequence: CASSFRQDPNYGYTF.

The CDR3 spells CASGYGPGTVNSPLHF. The CDR3 region has the DNA TGTGCTAGTGGTTATGGGCCGGGGACAGTGAATTCACCCCTCCACTTT. This chain connects TRBV12-5 to TRBJ1-6; 7 bases align to TRBD1. The CDR3 length is 16 residues. Looked up from germline, CDR1 is LGHNT and CDR2 is FRNRAP. Germline trimming cut 4 bases from V and 7 bases from J; bases unmatched to any gene: 10.

V and J are TRBV28 and TRBJ2-2; 14 bases fit TRBD2. This CDR3 spans 18 amino acids. CDR1 and CDR2 from the germline V gene are MDHEN and SYDVKM. V shed 4 bases, J shed 5 bases, and the junction held 9 bases outside the gene matches. The CDR3 DNA reads TGTGCCAGCAGTTCTGCGGGACTAGCGGGAGAGGAAACCGGGGAGCTGTTTTTT. Amino acids: CASSSAGLAGEETGELFF.